These T cell receptor beta chains were read from a single sample in a study of a mutant IDH1 vaccine in newly diagnosed glioma. Their antigens are not known. Assay: immunoSEQ multiplex PCR; the TCRdb copy retains only in-frame clones and omits some. The table records 45,000 to 60,000 clones, 78% of them present only once. Sequencing was performed on PBMCs, taken from a glioma patient whose treatment included an IDH1 peptide vaccine. These receptors were taken from a man in his fifties or sixties with glioma. CDR3s include the opening cysteine and the closing phenylalanine or tryptophan. Fields, in order: D gene, clone size, V gene, J gene, CDR3 DNA, CDR3 protein. A D gene is named only where the DNA matches it firmly. Clone size appears in some rows only: once, few, many, or a class for an expanded clone.

TRBD2	NA	TRBV9	TRBJ2-3	TGTGCCAGCAGCGTCGTTAGCGGGGCCGGTGCGCAGTATTTT	CASSVVSGAGAQYF
NA	NA	TRBV9	TRBJ1-6	TGTGCCAGCACGAAAAGGGGTTCGGGTAATTCACCCCTCCACTTT	CASTKRGSGNSPLHF
NA	NA	TRBV19	TRBJ1-5	TGTGCCAGTAGTTTTACTCTGATAGGCCCGAGCCAGCATTTT	CASSFTLIGPSQHF
NA	NA	TRBV15	TRBJ1-1	TGTGCCACCAGCAGGAACATTGGGAACACTGAAGCTTTCTTT	CATSRNIGNTEAFF
NA	NA	TRBV29-1	TRBJ2-3	TGCAGCGGGAAACAGGGTTCCACAGATACGCAGTATTTT	CSGKQGSTDTQYF
TRBD1	once	TRBV7-6	TRBJ1-2	TGTGCCAGCAGCCCGACAGGGAACTATGGCTACACCTTC	CASSPTGNYGYTF
NA	NA	TRBV18	TRBJ1-4	TGTGCCAGCTCACCCTCCAGGGGAGGGGAAAAACTGTTTTTT	CASSPSRGGEKLFF
TRBD1	NA	TRBV25-1	TRBJ1-2	TGTGCCAGCAGTGAGCCGACAGGGCGCGGCTACACCTTC	CASSEPTGRGYTF
NA	NA	TRBV11-2	TRBJ1-6	TGTGCCAGCAGCTTAGTAGCGAGCTCCTATAATTCACCCCTCCACTTT	CASSLVASSYNSPLHF
NA	NA	TRBV5-1	TRBJ2-1	TGCGCCAGCAGCTTGGGGGGGGGCCTGAATGAGCAGTTCTTC	CASSLGGGLNEQFF
TRBD1	NA	TRBV7-8	TRBJ1-1	TGTGCCAGCAGCTGGGGACAGTTGAACACTGAAGCTTTCTTT	CASSWGQLNTEAFF
TRBD1	NA	TRBV6-1	TRBJ1-5	TGTGCCAGCAGTGAACCGGGACAGGGCACACAGCCCCAGCATTTT	CASSEPGQGTQPQHF
NA	NA	TRBV29-1	TRBJ1-5	TGCAGCGTTCAGGTGGGCGCTTCGGACCAGCCCCAGCATTTT	CSVQVGASDQPQHF
TRBD1	NA	TRBV19	TRBJ2-6	TGTGCCAGTAAGGGGGCGCAGGGGGCTTCGGGGGCCAACGTCCTGACTTTC	CASKGAQGASGANVLTF
TRBD1	NA	TRBV5-5	TRBJ1-1	TGTGCCAGCAGCTGGTCGACAGGGGAATGGTACACTGAAGCTTTCTTT	CASSWSTGEWYTEAFF
NA	NA	TRBV5-6	TRBJ1-2	TGTGCCAGCAGCTTTCGACAGCCCTATGGCTACACCTTC	CASSFRQPYGYTF
NA	NA	TRBV30	TRBJ1-5	TGTGCCTGGAGCGCCGGGACACCTAGCAATCAGCCCCAGCATTTT	CAWSAGTPSNQPQHF
TRBD1	NA	TRBV6-5	TRBJ1-2	TGTGCCAGCAGTTACTCCACAGGGGGTTCAGGATATGGCTACACCTTC	CASSYSTGGSGYGYTF
NA	NA	TRBV30	TRBJ2-7	TGTGCCTGGAGTGTTTTCAGGGAAGGCGAGCAGTACTTC	CAWSVFREGEQYF
NA	once	TRBV10-3	TRBJ1-5	TGTGCCATCAGTGAGGCGGCCAATCAGCCCCAGCATTTT	CAISEAANQPQHF
NA	NA	TRBV13	TRBJ1-1	TGTGCCAGCAGCTTAGTACGACAGGAGAACACTGAAGCTTTCTTT	CASSLVRQENTEAFF
TRBD2	once	TRBV2	TRBJ2-5	TGTGCCAGCAGTTTTAGCGGGGGGGCCAGAGAGACCCAGTACTTC	CASSFSGGARETQYF